The sequence of this T cell receptor (beta chain) was determined in a study of OX40 agonist ivuxolimab in advanced cancers. Study-wide background: There were three patients with partial responses, one having hepatocellular carcinoma and two cutaneous melanoma. General study findings and limits: No antigen was identified for the clonally expanded peripheral T cells. Circulating CD4+ and CD8+ T cells showed clonal expansion by week 6 at 0.1 to 3.0 mg/kg. CD8+ T cells (on average) carried more expanded clones than CD4+ T cells.

A remark on this clone: The target antigen is unknown.

TCRdb's table, derived via immunoSEQ multiplex PCR, lists solely in-frame clones and lacks some. The profile covers some 68,000 clones, with about 85% appearing a single time and about 1% taken by the ten largest. The CDR3 covers 13 residues. Looked up from germline, CDR1 is MNHEY and CDR2 is SMNVEV (reference sequence). V gave up 4 bases and J gave up 2 bases, with 8 bases separating them. This TCR was sampled from an adult with an advanced solid tumor such as melanoma, head and neck, liver or kidney cancer. Here the sequenced sample was CD4+ or CD8+ T cells sorted from blood, taken in a trial of the OX40 agonist ivuxolimab. V and J are TRBV27 and TRBJ1-2; TRBD1 might be the D (6 bases). The CDR3 here is CASSWGPNYGYTF. The CDR3 bases are TGTGCCAGCAGTTGGGGGCCGAACTATGGCTACACCTTC.